The 14 T cell receptor beta chains below come from one sample, sequenced in a study of T cells in localized non-small cell lung cancer. Profiled with immunoSEQ multiplex PCR; TCRdb holds only in-frame clones, not every one. The sample holds 23,000 or so clones, 88% seen once. The starting material was peripheral blood mononuclear cells, obtained before any cancer treatment. The receptors come from a male donor aged 60 or over with stage II lung adenocarcinoma.

This clone has just a few counts. The rearrangement joins TRBV28 to TRBJ1-1; 8 bases align to TRBD1. The CDR3 consists of 15 residues. With V trimmed by 3 bases and J by 3 bases, 6 bases remained unmatched. The germline V gene has CDR1 MDHEN and CDR2 SYDVKM. The CDR3, as DNA: TGTGCCAGCAGTTTCCGCGGACAGGGATACACTGAAGCTTTCTTT. Translating it yields CASSFRGQGYTEAFF.

The table lists this clone with a count of one. The chain combines TRBV9 with TRBJ2-3, with D tentatively TRBD2 (5 bases). The germline gives CDR1 SGDLS, CDR2 YYNGEE. The CDR3 length is 15 residues. Trimming shortened V by 3 bases and J by 0 bases, and 11 bases separated the two germline ends. The CDR3 protein is CASSDMRVSTDTQYF. CDR3 DNA: TGTGCCAGCAGCGACATGCGGGTTAGCACAGATACGCAGTATTTT. Full variable domain (remainder filled in from reference TRBV9 and TRBJ2-3): DSGVTQTPKHLITATGQRVTLRCSPRSGDLSVYWYQQSLDQGLQFLIQYYNGEERAKGNILERFSAQQFPDLHSELNLSSLELGDSALYFCASSDMRVSTDTQYFGPGTRLTVL.

This clone has a single count. This chain connects TRBV29-1 to TRBJ2-7, with D possibly matching TRBD1 (5 bases). The germline CDR1 and CDR2 sequences are SQVTM and ANQGSEA. This CDR3 contains 13 residues. Trimming cost V 6 bases and J 3 bases, with 15 bases left between them. The CDR3: CSVRTTSIYEQYF. CDR3 sequence (DNA): TGCAGCGTCCGGACAACGTCGATCTACGAGCAGTACTTC.

The chain combines TRBV7-3 with TRBJ2-1; maybe TRBD2 (5 bases). This CDR3 has 15 amino acids. CDR1 and CDR2 (germline): SGHTA, FQGTGA. V dropped 0 bases and J dropped 10 bases, with 16 bases sitting between them. The chain's CDR3 is CASSLTVIGGGEQFF. The CDR3 bases are TGTGCCAGCAGCTTAACCGTGATAGGCGGAGGAGAGCAGTTCTTC.

The chain joins TRBV28 to TRBJ2-1; D gene ambiguous. CDR3 length equals 14 residues. CDR1 is MDHEN, CDR2 SYDVKM, per germline. The V end was cut by 1 base, the J end by 5 bases, with 9 bases between. The CDR3 sequence: CASSLYAVNNEQFF. The CDR3 coding sequence is TGTGCCAGCAGTTTATACGCTGTCAACAATGAGCAGTTCTTC.

V gene TRBV5-1 combines with J gene TRBJ1-4; D not resolved. V lost 0 bases, J lost 3 bases, and 9 bases lay in between. The length of the CDR3 is 15 residues. Germline V gene data show CDR1 as SGHRS and CDR2 as YFSETQ. This CDR3 is CASSLGTVPNEKLFF. The CDR3 region has the DNA TGCGCCAGCAGCTTGGGGACCGTTCCTAATGAAAAACTGTTTTTT.

V and J are TRBV13 and TRBJ2-3; 10 bases match TRBD2. This CDR3 spans 16 amino acids. The germline V gene has CDR1 PRHDT and CDR2 FYEKMQ (reference sequence). Trimming at V came to 4 bases and at J to 5 bases, leaving 9 bases not matched to a gene. The CDR3 nucleotides read TGTGCCAGCAGCTCGGTACGGCTAGCGGGAGAAGATACGCAGTATTTT. It specifies CASSSVRLAGEDTQYF.

This clone was counted between two and nine times. The V gene is TRBV9, the J gene TRBJ2-1; D is undetermined. CDR3 length equals 14 residues. Deletions cut 4 bases from V and 11 bases from J, with 19 bases between. CDR1 SGDLS and CDR2 YYNGEE come from the germline V gene. The CDR3, as DNA: TGTGCCAGCAGCCCGACCGGCTATGGCGATAAGCAGTTCTTC. Translating it yields CASSPTGYGDKQFF.

The V call is TRBV5-1, the J call TRBJ2-7; either TRBD1 or TRBD2 may supply D (5 bases each). From germline, CDR1 is SGHRS and CDR2 YFSETQ. Trimming cost V 4 bases and J 6 bases, with 14 bases left between them. This CDR3 comprises 13 residues. The CDR3, as DNA: TGCGCCAGCAGCACACGGGAAGACAGCGAGCAGTACTTC. It specifies CASSTREDSEQYF.

This chain links TRBV4-2 with TRBJ1-3; D call uncertain. Per germline, CDR1 LGHNA and CDR2 YNFKEQ. This CDR3 is built from 15 residues. V lost 0 bases, J lost 3 bases, and 9 bases lay in between. The CDR3 reads CASSQDPADGNTIYF. CDR3 nucleotides: TGTGCCAGCAGCCAAGATCCGGCCGATGGAAACACCATATATTTT.

The chain uses TRBV11-2 and TRBJ1-6, with a possible D match to TRBD1 (5 bases). V was trimmed by 5 bases and J by 7 bases, leaving 15 bases between them. There are 15 residues in the CDR3. The germline CDR1 and CDR2 sequences are SGHAT and FQNNGV. CDR3 nucleotides: TGTGCCAGCAGCCCCAAGCCGGGACTAAATTCACCCCTCCACTTT. This gives the protein CASSPKPGLNSPLHF.

This clone was picked up one time. The chain recombines TRBV13 with TRBJ2-5; D is possibly TRBD2 (6 bases). Germline V lookup: CDR1 PRHDT, CDR2 FYEKMQ (reference sequence). The CDR3 has 15 residues. Trimming left V 5 bases short and J 4 bases short, with 17 bases between. The DNA for the CDR3 is TGTGCCAGCAGCCCGGAGGGACTCTTGGGAGAGACCCAGTACTTC. Translating it yields CASSPEGLLGETQYF.

The chain combines TRBV29-1 with TRBJ2-5, with 7 nucleotides matching TRBD2. Germline V gene sequence: CDR1 SQVTM, CDR2 ANQGSEA. This CDR3 is built from 13 residues. V lost 6 bases to trimming and J lost 5 bases; unmatched junction nucleotides: 9. The CDR3 sequence: CSVESPGGETQYF. The CDR3 region has the DNA TGCAGCGTAGAAAGCCCCGGGGGGGAGACCCAGTACTTC.

The V gene is TRBV5-1, the J gene TRBJ2-5; 7 bases match TRBD2. This CDR3 comprises 14 residues. With V trimmed by 0 bases and J by 3 bases, 2 bases remained unmatched. The germline CDR1 and CDR2 sequences are SGHRS and YFSETQ. The CDR3: CASSLGGSEETQYF. The CDR3 nucleotides are TGCGCCAGCAGCTTGGGCGGGAGTGAAGAGACCCAGTACTTC. Filled out from reference TRBV5-1 and TRBJ2-5, the complete variable domain reads KAGVTQTPRYLIKTRGQQVTLSCSPISGHRSVSWYQQTPGQGLQFLFEYFSETQRNKGNFPGRFSGRQFSNSRSEMNVSTLELGDSALYLCASSLGGSEETQYFGPGTRLLVL.